This paragraph reports one TCR beta chain. Profiled with immunoSEQ multiplex PCR; TCRdb holds only in-frame clones, not every one. This table has approximately 320,000 clones, roughly 89% appearing once. The data derive from a study of blood T cell repertoires in COVID-19. At the level of the study: Sites in the United States, Italy and Spain provided acute and convalescent COVID-19 samples. In each case, the material was cDNA or gDNA derived from T cells, B-cell-depleted T cells, or PBMCs.

CDR1 is WNHNN, CDR2 SYGVQD, per germline (reference sequence). V shed 4 bases and J shed 5 bases, with 5 bases lying between them. The CDR3 is 12 residues long. The receptor was isolated from a woman between 25 and 40 years old with COVID-19, enrolled during active disease. Sequenced: peripheral blood. The gene calls are TRBV10-1 and TRBJ2-2; no clear D. The CDR3 DNA reads TGCGCCAGCAGTGGAACAACCGGGGAGCTGTTTTTT. Amino acid sequence: CASSGTTGELFF.